A selection of T cell receptor beta chains follows, all from one sample in a study of T cell responses to AZD1222 COVID-19 vaccine. Method: immunoSEQ multiplex PCR; TCRdb's copy keeps in-frame clones and lacks some. The table includes 90,000 to 150,000 clones, roughly 87% detected once. The sample in question was peripheral blood, obtained on day 0 of AZD1222 vaccination. The receptor set was obtained from an adult in good health. Both conserved end residues are part of each CDR3. The D gene is left open where the match is weak. Expanded clones get a size class; other rows say once, few or many, or leave the size out.

D gene	J gene	clone size	V gene	CDR3 protein	CDR3 DNA
TRBD2	TRBJ2-4	few	TRBV7-2	CASSLTPGTSGGNIQYF	TGTGCCAGCAGCTTAACCCCCGGGACTAGCGGGGGCAACATTCAGTACTTC
NA	TRBJ1-1	NA	TRBV19	CASSILKGPEAFF	TGTGCCAGTAGTATACTAAAGGGGCCTGAAGCTTTCTTT
NA	TRBJ1-2	NA	TRBV30	CAWSTTQGGGYTF	TGTGCCTGGAGCACAACCCAGGGAGGAGGCTACACCTTC
NA	TRBJ2-1	NA	TRBV23-1	CASSWGRNMGFF	TGCGCCAGCAGTTGGGGCAGGAATATGGGGTTCTTC
NA	TRBJ2-7	NA	TRBV19	CASSFSGGTYEQYF	TGTGCCAGTAGTTTCTCCGGGGGAACCTACGAGCAGTACTTC
NA	TRBJ2-3	NA	TRBV6-2/TRBV6-3	CASSTGPNDSTDTQYF	TGTGCCAGCAGTACAGGCCCGAACGACAGCACAGATACGCAGTATTTT
TRBD1	TRBJ2-7	NA	TRBV11-2	CASSIGQGGYEQYF	TGTGCCAGCAGCATAGGACAGGGGGGTTACGAGCAGTACTTC
NA	TRBJ1-3	NA	TRBV9	CASGSDSFGNTIYF	TGTGCCAGCGGCTCTGACAGCTTCGGAAACACCATATATTTT
TRBD1	TRBJ2-3	NA	TRBV5-4	CASSLGGQGQDTQYF	TGTGCCAGCAGCTTGGGAGGACAGGGGCAGGATACGCAGTATTTT
NA	TRBJ1-1	once	TRBV9	CASSPHLISRGAGNTEAFF	TGTGCCAGCAGCCCCCACCTTATAAGCAGGGGCGCGGGGAACACTGAAGCTTTCTTT
TRBD2	TRBJ2-1	NA	TRBV29-1	CSVEGLAESSYNEQFF	TGCAGCGTTGAAGGACTAGCGGAGAGCTCCTACAATGAGCAGTTCTTC
NA	TRBJ2-7	NA	TRBV19	CASSIQTGAYEQYF	TGTGCCAGTAGTATCCAGACAGGAGCCTACGAGCAGTACTTC
NA	TRBJ1-1	NA	TRBV5-1	CASSSRTQNTEAFF	TGCGCCAGCAGCTCCAGGACACAGAACACTGAAGCTTTCTTT
TRBD2	TRBJ2-1	NA	TRBV18	CASLVGLAGESSEQFF	TGTGCCAGCTTAGTAGGACTAGCCGGGGAATCAAGTGAGCAGTTCTTC
TRBD1	TRBJ2-7	once	TRBV19	CASSIVYRGSYEQYF	TGTGCCAGTAGTATAGTGTACAGGGGATCCTACGAGCAGTACTTC
TRBD1	TRBJ2-7	NA	TRBV24-1	CDTTLGTDTYEQYF	TGTGACACTACACTGGGGACAGATACTTACGAGCAGTACTTC